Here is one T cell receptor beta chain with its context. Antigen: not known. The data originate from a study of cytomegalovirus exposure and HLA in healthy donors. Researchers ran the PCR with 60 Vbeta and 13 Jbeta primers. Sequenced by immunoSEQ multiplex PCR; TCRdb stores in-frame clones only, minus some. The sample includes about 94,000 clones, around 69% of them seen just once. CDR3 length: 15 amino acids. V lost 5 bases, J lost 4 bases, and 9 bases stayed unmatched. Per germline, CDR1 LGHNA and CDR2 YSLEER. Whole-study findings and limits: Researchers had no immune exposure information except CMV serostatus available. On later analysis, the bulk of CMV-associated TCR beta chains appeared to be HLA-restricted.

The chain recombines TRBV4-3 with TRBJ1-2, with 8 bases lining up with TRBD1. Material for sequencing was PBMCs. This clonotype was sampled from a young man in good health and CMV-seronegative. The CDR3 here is CASSTGQGEVYGYTF. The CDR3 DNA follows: TGCGCCAGCAGCACCGGACAGGGTGAAGTCTATGGCTACACCTTC.